One sample yielded the 5 T cell receptor beta chains listed below, sequenced in a study of shared clonotypes between healthy human individuals (TCRdb year 2020). The library relied on the immunoSEQ multiplex PCR assay. The clones in this table, taken by TCRdb from immuneACCESS, are in-frame only. Not every clone is retained; where verified, under half of the shortfall comes from an unresolved V gene, and the cause of the rest is unknown. Across this sample there are over 800,000 clones, with almost 95% seen only once. The ten largest clonotypes hold 24% of the sample. For the CD8 naive samples, CD45RO-negative cells were positively selected for CCR7, yielding a CD45RA+CCR7+ population from which TemRA cells were excluded. Sequencing was performed on naive CD8+ T cells sorted from blood. Read against the paper, the sample's cell subset or site label means: CD45RA+CCR7+. These receptors were taken from a man younger than 45 in good health.

This clone was found a few times. V is TRBV5-1 and J is TRBJ2-7; no reliable D call. CDR1 is SGHRS and CDR2 is YFSETQ in the germline V gene. The germline V and J ends were trimmed by 3 bases and 6 bases, with 1 base remaining between them. This CDR3 is built from 9 residues. The CDR3 nucleotides are TGCGCCAGCAGCTCCGAGCAGTACTTC. This codes for CASSSEQYF.

This clone was seen only a few times. Additional DNA sequences in this sample encode the identical CDR3. The chain combines TRBV28 with TRBJ2-7; the D is unclear. V was shortened by 6 bases and J by 4 bases, with 4 bases between the two germline ends. Per the germline V gene, CDR1 is MDHEN and CDR2 is SYDVKM. CDR3 length: 10 amino acids. This CDR3 is CASRGYEQYF. CDR3 bases: TGTGCCAGCAGGGGATACGAGCAGTACTTC.

The chain carries TRBV7-8 and TRBJ1-2, with 9 bases lining up with TRBD1. V dropped 5 bases and J dropped 0; count of bases not matched to a gene: 13. CDR3 length: 18 amino acids. Germline V gene data show CDR1 as SGHVS and CDR2 as FQNEAQ. The CDR3 DNA sequence: TGTGCCAGCAGCCTACGCGTGGGGACAGGGCAAGCTAACTATGGCTACACCTTC. Translated: CASSLRVGTGQANYGYTF. The entire variable domain, with the rest obtained from reference TRBV7-8 and TRBJ1-2, is as follows: GAGVSQSPRYKVAKRGQDVALRCDPISGHVSLFWYQQALGQGPEFLTYFQNEAQLDKSGLPSDRFFAERPEGSVSTLKIQRTQQEDSAVYLCASSLRVGTGQANYGYTFGSGTRLTVV.

A remark on this clone: Compared with germline, one end of the junction differs, possibly owing to a read error. The sample contains more than one DNA sequence encoding this CDR3. The chain combines TRBV27 with TRBJ1-1; unclear D gene. Germline-derived CDR1 and CDR2 are MNHEY and SMNVEV (reference sequence). The CDR3 extends over 13 amino acids. For the CDR3, the DNA is TGTGCCAGCAGATTATCGTTGAACACTGAAGCTTTCTTT. It encodes CASRLSLNTEAFF.

This chain connects TRBV10-3 to TRBJ2-1, with D possibly being TRBD1 or TRBD2 (5 bases each). Germline lookup yields CDR1 ENHRY and CDR2 SYGVKD. The CDR3 sequence is 14 residues long. V dropped 7 bases and J dropped 5 bases, with 15 bases sitting between them. For the CDR3, the DNA is TGTGCCATCATTTCGGGACCCCTTGACAATGAGCAGTTCTTC. Translation: CAIISGPLDNEQFF.